These 18 T cell receptor beta chains share one sample of origin, sequenced in a study of T-cell reconstitution after alpha-beta-depleted transplantation in children. TCRbeta library preparation incorporated unique molecular identifiers. TCRdb analysed the PCR reads with MiXCR anew, one entry per CDR3 protein. The sample holds hundreds of thousands of distinct CDR3 sequences; about an eighth are singletons and the top ten take 0.79%. The input for sequencing was PBMCs, taken before TCRalphabeta/CD19-depleted stem cell transplant. These receptors came from a girl aged 2-9 years with congenital amegakaryocytic thrombocytopenia, due to receive a stem cell transplant.

The genes are TRBV5-1 and TRBJ2-3; unclear D gene. The CDR3 has 14 residues. V dropped 1 base and J dropped 2 bases, with 8 bases sitting between them. CDR1 SGHRS and CDR2 YFSETQ come from the germline V gene. DNA of the CDR3: TGCGCCAGCAGCTTGACAGTAGACACAGATACGCAGTATTTT. Protein product: CASSLTVDTDTQYF.

The rearrangement uses TRBV27 and TRBJ2-7; 12 bases fit TRBD2. Germline V gene lookup returns CDR1 MNHEY and CDR2 SMNVEV (reference sequence). This CDR3 is 18 amino acids long. The V segment lost 1 base and the J segment 0 bases; nucleotides outside the gene matches: 7. Here the CDR3 reads CASSLLTVTSGSSYEQYF. In DNA form, the CDR3 reads TGTGCCAGCAGTTTATTGACCGTGACTAGCGGGAGCTCCTACGAGCAGTACTTC.

This clonotype was seen ten or more times. The junction differs from germline at one of its ends, possibly a read error. This chain uses TRBV5-1 with TRBJ1-1, with D possibly matching TRBD1 (5 bases). The CDR3 sequence is 13 residues long. CDR1 and CDR2 from the germline V gene are SGHRS and YFSETQ. CDR3 bases: TGTGCCAGCAGTTTCGAGGGGAATACTGAAGCTTTCTTT. Its protein is CASSFEGNTEAFF. Supplemented by reference TRBV5-1 and TRBJ1-1, the full variable domain reads KAGVTQTPRYLIKTRGQQVTLSCSPISGHRSVSWYQQTPGQGLQFLFEYFSETQRNKGNFPGRFSGRQFSNSRSEMNVSTLELGDSALYLCASSFEGNTEAFFGQGTRLTVV.

This clonotype showed up many times. The chain links TRBV7-9 to TRBJ1-2; a weak D match, TRBD1 (5 bases). This CDR3 is built from 13 residues. V lost 5 bases and J 4 bases, leaving 11 bases between the germline ends. Germline V gene data show CDR1 as SEHNR and CDR2 as FQNEAQ (reference sequence). Here the CDR3 reads CASSPTDFYGYTF. In DNA form, the CDR3 reads TGTGCCAGCAGCCCGACAGATTTCTATGGCTACACCTTC.

This clonotype was found many times. V and J are TRBV12-3 or TRBV12-4 and TRBJ2-3, with 12 nucleotides matching TRBD2. V gave up 3 bases and J gave up 7 bases; unmatched junction bases: 5. CDR3 length: 15 residues. Here the CDR3 reads CASSFSSGRAHTQYF. Here the CDR3 DNA reads TGTGCCAGCAGTTTTTCTAGCGGGAGGGCGCATACGCAGTATTTT.

There are many counts of this clonotype. V and J are TRBV5-1 and TRBJ2-5; D unclear. The CDR3 is 16 residues long. Germline V CDR1 and CDR2: SGHRS, YFSETQ. V was trimmed by 0 bases and J by 4 bases, leaving 16 bases between them. The CDR3 loop reads CASSLAFGVVGETQYF. CDR3 nucleotide sequence: TGCGCCAGCAGCTTGGCCTTTGGCGTGGTCGGAGAGACCCAGTACTTC.

This clonotype was picked up a small number of times. The V gene is TRBV3-1, the J gene TRBJ2-1; no definite D call. The CDR3 is made up of 14 amino acids. Germline V gene sequence: CDR1 LGHDT, CDR2 YNNKEL (reference sequence). V lost 0 bases and J lost 3, with 6 bases in between. In DNA form, the CDR3 reads TGTGCCAGCAGCCAAGAAGGCTTCTACAATGAGCAGTTCTTC. This codes for CASSQEGFYNEQFF.

In its sample, this clonotype was seen many times. The chain carries TRBV3-1 and TRBJ1-2; no reliable D call. This CDR3 is built from 15 residues. The germline V gene has CDR1 LGHDT and CDR2 YNNKEL (reference sequence). Trimming stripped 0 bases from V and 8 bases from J, with 16 bases between. CDR3 DNA sequence: TGTGCCAGCAGCCAAGATAGGGTGGACGGCTGGGGCTACACCTTC. Translated, it gives CASSQDRVDGWGYTF.

This clonotype was seen more than once but under ten times. The chain carries TRBV12-3 or TRBV12-4 and TRBJ2-1; TRBD2 is a possible D gene (6 bases). The V end lost 5 bases, the J end lost 9 bases, and 23 bases lay between the germline ends. The CDR3 runs 16 residues. The CDR3 sequence: CASSRLGGAYNAEQFF. The CDR3 DNA is TGTGCCAGCAGTCGTCTCGGCGGGGCCTACAACGCTGAGCAGTTCTTC.

The genes are TRBV11-2 and TRBJ2-6; D is perhaps TRBD1 (5 bases). Germline loops: CDR1 SGHAT, CDR2 FQNNGV. CDR3 length: 16 amino acids. Trimming removed 6 bases at V and 0 bases at J, with 12 bases between. For the CDR3, the DNA is TGTGCCAGCAGAAAGGGGCGGAGCTCTGGGGCCAACGTCCTGACTTTC. This codes for CASRKGRSSGANVLTF. The entire variable domain, with the rest obtained from reference TRBV11-2 and TRBJ2-6, is as follows: EAGVAQSPRYKIIEKRQSVAFWCNPISGHATLYWYQQILGQGPKLLIQFQNNGVVDDSQLPKDRFSAERLKGVDSTLKIQPAKLEDSAVYLCASRKGRSSGANVLTFGAGSRLTVL.

The sample holds many counts of this clonotype. The chain joins TRBV5-1 to TRBJ1-6; D possibly corresponds to TRBD1 (6 bases). Germline loops: CDR1 SGHRS, CDR2 YFSETQ. Trimming left V 4 bases short and J 7 bases short, with 12 bases between. The CDR3 covers 14 residues. CDR3 DNA sequence: TGCGCCAGCAGCAAGTACAGGGACAATTCACCCCTCCACTTT. It specifies CASSKYRDNSPLHF.

This clonotype was recorded once. J is TRBJ2-7 and V is TRBV28; 7 nucleotides line up with TRBD1. V was pared by 3 bases and J by 1 base, with 9 bases of the junction left unmatched. The V gene's germline CDR1 is MDHEN and CDR2 SYDVKM. The CDR3 has 16 amino acids. This chain's CDR3 is CASSFKTGLESYEQYF. In DNA form, the CDR3 reads TGTGCCAGCAGTTTCAAGACAGGGTTAGAATCCTACGAGCAGTACTTC.

The V and J genes are TRBV5-5 and TRBJ1-5; D unresolved. Trimming removed 4 bases from V and 6 bases from J, with 5 bases in between. CDR1 is SGHKS and CDR2 is YYEKEE in the germline V gene (reference sequence). This CDR3 spans 11 amino acids. CDR3 in amino acids: CASSPGQPQHF. The DNA of the CDR3 is TGTGCCAGCAGCCCTGGTCAGCCCCAGCATTTT.

This clonotype occurred a few times. This sequence joins TRBV27 and TRBJ1-3, with D tentatively TRBD1 (5 bases). Germline V gene data show CDR1 as MNHEY and CDR2 as SMNVEV (reference sequence). The CDR3 is made up of 18 amino acids. V was cut by 4 bases and J by 2 bases, with 21 bases left in between. The CDR3 DNA sequence: TGTGCCAGCAGTTCCTCCCCCCCCCCTCAGGGTGCTGGAAACACCATATATTTT. It encodes CASSSSPPPQGAGNTIYF.

The chain links TRBV19 to TRBJ2-7; D gene unclear. Trimming pared 0 bases from V and 2 bases from J, leaving 11 bases between. Germline loops: CDR1 LNHDA, CDR2 SQIVND (reference sequence). This CDR3 region has 15 residues. The CDR3 region is CASSIESGLPYEQYF. The CDR3 DNA sequence: TGTGCCAGTAGTATAGAATCCGGGCTACCCTACGAGCAGTACTTC.

This sequence joins TRBV4-1 and TRBJ2-3; 8 positions match TRBD2. V trimming: 0 bases; J trimming: 5 bases; junction bases outside the gene matches: 7. CDR3 length: 16 residues. The germline CDR1 and CDR2 sequences are MGHRA and YSYEKL. In DNA, the CDR3 is TGCGCCAGCAGCCAAGACCCGGGAGGGCCGGGAGATACGCAGTATTTT. Protein: CASSQDPGGPGDTQYF.

This clonotype was seen only once. A much larger clone lies one base from this, so it may be a read error. This rearrangement joins TRBV20-1 to TRBJ2-5; D not certain. The germline V gene has CDR1 DFQATT and CDR2 SNEGSKA (reference sequence). The CDR3 consists of 11 residues. CDR3 amino acids: CSANLPETEYF. The DNA for the CDR3 is TGCAGTGCGAACCTTCCGGAGACCGAGTACTTC.

The sample holds a few counts of this clonotype. The chain joins TRBV27 to TRBJ2-5, with D hard to call. Between the trimmed V and J ends, which lost 5 bases and 6 bases, there was a span of 19 bases. Germline-derived CDR1 and CDR2 are MNHEY and SMNVEV (reference sequence). CDR3 length: 15 amino acids. The CDR3 here is CASSPWLSRFKTQYF. Written as DNA, the CDR3 is TGTGCCAGCAGTCCTTGGCTGTCTAGGTTTAAGACCCAGTACTTC.